Shown below are 3 T cell receptor beta chains from a single sample sequenced in a study of patients and donors after allogeneic stem cell transplantation. TCRdb ran MiXCR on the RT-PCR reads and lists one entry per CDR3 protein. The sample shows about 410,000 distinct CDR3 sequences, under 20% of them seen only once. The specimen sequenced was blood, either unsorted or a sorted T cell fraction (not recorded which). These receptors came from a human donor who was either an allogeneic HSCT recipient or a stem cell or donor lymphocyte infusion donor (not recorded which). It is not recorded whose cells these are; they may come from a transplant donor.

The chain uses TRBV4-1 and TRBJ1-1; D is uncertain. The CDR3 runs to 13 residues. The V gene's germline CDR1 is MGHRA and CDR2 YSYEKL. V was trimmed by 1 base and J by 6 bases, leaving 9 bases between them. CDR3 nucleotide sequence: TGCGCCAGCAGCCAAGCGCCGGGTCCTGAAGCTTTCTTT. It is translated as CASSQAPGPEAFF.

This clonotype was recorded at least ten times. This sequence joins TRBV7-9 and TRBJ2-1, with 8 bases identical to TRBD1. Germline V lookup: CDR1 SEHNR, CDR2 FQNEAQ (reference sequence). The CDR3 consists of 15 residues. The V and J ends lost 5 bases and 8 bases, in that order; junction bases with no gene match: 11. The CDR3 protein is CASSPRQGRLDEQFF. In DNA form, the CDR3 reads TGTGCCAGCAGCCCAAGACAGGGGAGGTTGGATGAGCAGTTCTTC.

This chain uses TRBV4-2 with TRBJ2-1; 8 positions agree with TRBD2. Unmatched junction bases numbered 4, after V lost 0 bases and J lost 6 bases. CDR1 and CDR2 from the germline V gene are LGHNA and YNFKEQ. This CDR3 spans 15 amino acids. CDR3 DNA sequence: TGTGCCAGCAGCCAAGATGGGGCGGGGGGCAATGAGCAGTTCTTC. Protein: CASSQDGAGGNEQFF.